Reported below is one TCR beta chain. Amplification used 60 Vbeta primers and 13 Jbeta primers. This table comes from immunoSEQ multiplex PCR, and its TCRdb copy is limited to in-frame clones, with some not included. The table has 52,000 or so clones, approximately 80% seen once. These data originate in a study of cytomegalovirus exposure and HLA in healthy donors. V lost 4 bases and J 4 bases, leaving 10 bases between the germline ends. Per germline, CDR1 SGHTA and CDR2 FQGTGA. The CDR3 sequence is 14 residues long. The TCR sequence derives from a female donor in good health and CMV-seronegative. The sample taken for sequencing was PBMCs. The V and J genes are TRBV7-3 and TRBJ2-2; possible D gene TRBD2, 5 bases. The CDR3 nucleotides read TGTGCCAGCAGCTCTCGCGCGGGCACCGGGGAGCTGTTTTTT. Amino acid sequence: CASSSRAGTGELFF. Based on the CDR3 plus reference TRBV7-3 and TRBJ2-2, the full variable domain is GAGVSQTPSNKVTEKGKYVELRCDPISGHTALYWYRQSLGQGPEFLIYFQGTGAADDSGLPNDRFFAVRPEGSVSTLKIQRTERGDSAVYLCASSSRAGTGELFFGEGSRLTVL.